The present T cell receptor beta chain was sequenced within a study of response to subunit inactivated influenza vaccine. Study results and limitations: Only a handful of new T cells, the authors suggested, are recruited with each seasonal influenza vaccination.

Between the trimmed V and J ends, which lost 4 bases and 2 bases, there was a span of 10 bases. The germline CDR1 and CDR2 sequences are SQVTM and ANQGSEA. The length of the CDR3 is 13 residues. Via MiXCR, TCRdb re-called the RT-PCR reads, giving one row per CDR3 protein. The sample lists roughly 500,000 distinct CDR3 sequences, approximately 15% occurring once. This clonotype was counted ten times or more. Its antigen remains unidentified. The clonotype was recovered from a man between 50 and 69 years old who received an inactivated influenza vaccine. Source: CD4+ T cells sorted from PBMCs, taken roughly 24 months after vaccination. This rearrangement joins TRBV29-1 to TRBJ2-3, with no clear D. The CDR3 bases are TGCAGCGTTGCTTTCGGATTCACAGATACGCAGTATTTT. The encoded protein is CSVAFGFTDTQYF.